This entry describes one T cell receptor beta chain. No antigen is known for it. Base quality data are lacking; no much larger clone is found one base away. This entry belongs to a study of blood T cell repertoires in COVID-19 (TCRdb year 2020). For the study in its entirety: Collaborator samples came from the United States, Italy and Spain and covered acute and convalescent phases of COVID-19. HLA class I and class II types, where available, came from metadata supplied by the sample provider rather than from assay-based typing. The prospective study material was composed of cDNA or gDNA derived from T cells, B-cell-depleted T cells, or PBMCs. The sample metadata nearly always contained a de-identified subject ID, COVID-19 status, age in years and sex. The samples were drawn from two sources: the first 160 participants of the ongoing ImmuneRACE study, and 1,000 to 1,500 subjects contributed by 6 global collaborators. Subjects who had been exposed to COVID-19, were actively infected with it, or had recovered from it provided the deeply sampled blood TCRbeta repertoires that made up the dataset. The repertoires were released in a freely available public database meant as a resource for research on the immune response to SARS-CoV-2. Overall study outcomes, separate from this receptor: The amount of clinical and demographic metadata varied by source and participant and was provided uncurated.

TCRbeta CDR3 regions were amplified from genomic DNA using the immunoSEQ Assay, a bias-controlled multiplex PCR. The paper's data handling went like this. Within the assay, amplification of reference gene primers was used to estimate how many nucleated cells each sample contained. Sequence reads were collapsed and filtered to measure the absolute abundance of every unique TCRbeta CDR3 rearrangement. For each sample, productive Simpson clonality was calculated as the square root of Simpson's diversity index across productive rearrangements. In its TCRdb copy, this immuneACCESS table keeps in-frame sequences only and misses some clones. Where compared with another copy, unresolved V genes explain less than half of these, and the others have no known cause. V and J calls and clone size are copied from that table; D and trimming were computed from the DNA. The sample table shows just over 150,000 clones, and about 80% are seen once. Of the sample, 7% falls within the top ten clones.

At one collaborating source in Seattle, patients were enrolled during active infection and were followed longitudinally through the course of disease. The collaborating institutions used their own protocols to collect whole blood in K2EDTA tubes. For TCRbeta analysis, collaborators shipped samples in one of three forms: frozen whole blood, isolated PBMCs, or DNA extracted from either of those sample types. The sample consisted of peripheral blood. The sequence was collected from a woman aged 40 to 50 with COVID-19, enrolled during active disease.

The sequenced DNA is TGTGCCAGCAGGGGCAGGGGACCGGGTGAGCAGTTCTTC. Translated, it gives CASRGRGPGEQFF. The rearranged segments are TRBV28 and TRBJ2-1; the D gene is possibly TRBD1, with 6 bases matching. V gives up 6 bases and J gives up 9 bases, and the segment between their germline ends measures 15 bases. Reading from cysteine to phenylalanine, the CDR3 counts 13 amino acids. Of the read, only the CDR3 DNA is kept; its 39 bases are in frame from base 1. CDR1 and CDR2 were assigned from the germline V gene as MDHEN and SYDVKM.